The 2 T cell receptor beta chains in this list originate from one sample, sequenced in a study of monozygotic twins with cystic fibrosis. Data came from immunoSEQ multiplex PCR; TCRdb stores just in-frame clones and leaves some out. The table has around 34,000 clones, roughly 90% seen once. Sequenced: blood. Receptor source: a girl aged 2 to 10 with cystic fibrosis.

This chain links TRBV4-2 with TRBJ1-5; a weak D match, TRBD1 (6 bases). Germline CDR1 and CDR2: LGHNA and YNFKEQ. The CDR3 spans 15 residues. The ends were cut back, 4 bases at V and 4 bases at J, with 14 bases in the middle. The CDR3 nucleotides are TGTGCCAGCAGCCCCGAGGGGGTCTTGAATCAGCCCCAGCATTTT. The encoded protein is CASSPEGVLNQPQHF.

The count of this clone is one. The chain is built from TRBV7-3 and TRBJ2-1; 9 nucleotides align to TRBD2. Germline V gene lookup returns CDR1 SGHTA and CDR2 FQGTGA. The CDR3 contains 14 residues. Trimming cost V 5 bases and J 6 bases; bases outside gene matches: 5. CDR3 region: CASSPAGGSNEQFF. The CDR3 DNA reads as TGTGCCAGCAGCCCAGCGGGAGGATCCAATGAGCAGTTCTTC.